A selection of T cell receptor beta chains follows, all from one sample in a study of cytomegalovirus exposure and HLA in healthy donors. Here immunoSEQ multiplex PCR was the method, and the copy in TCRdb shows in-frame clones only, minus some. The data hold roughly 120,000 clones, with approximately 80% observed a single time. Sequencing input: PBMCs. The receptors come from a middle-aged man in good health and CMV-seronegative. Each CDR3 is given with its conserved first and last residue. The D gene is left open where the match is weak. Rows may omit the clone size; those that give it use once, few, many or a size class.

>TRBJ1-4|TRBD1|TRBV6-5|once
CASSTGSEKLFF
TGTGCCAGCTCGACAGGGAGTGAAAAACTGTTTTTT
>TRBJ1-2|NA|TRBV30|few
CAWDPGKLGGYTF
TGTGCCTGGGATCCAGGGAAGTTGGGCGGCTACACCTTC
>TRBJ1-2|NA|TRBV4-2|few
CASRPGPSYGYTF
TGTGCCAGCAGGCCAGGTCCGAGCTATGGCTACACCTTC
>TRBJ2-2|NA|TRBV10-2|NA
CASSEWEDGELFF
TGCGCCAGCAGTGAGTGGGAGGACGGGGAGCTGTTTTTT
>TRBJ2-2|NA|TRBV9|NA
CASSVVSITEAGGELFF
TGTGCCAGCAGCGTAGTGAGTATTACTGAAGCCGGCGGGGAGCTGTTTTTT
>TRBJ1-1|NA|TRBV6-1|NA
CASSSGQNTEAFF
TGTGCCAGCAGTTCGGGACAGAACACTGAAGCTTTCTTT
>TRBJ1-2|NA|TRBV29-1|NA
CSVGGGDHGYTF
TGCAGCGTTGGCGGGGGGGACCATGGCTACACCTTC
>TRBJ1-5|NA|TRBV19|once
CASRGQQGMGPQHF
TGTGCCAGTAGAGGACAGCAGGGAATGGGGCCCCAGCATTTT
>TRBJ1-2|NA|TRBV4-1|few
CASSQLVRQGIGYTF
TGCGCCAGCAGCCAACTGGTCCGGCAGGGGATCGGCTACACCTTC
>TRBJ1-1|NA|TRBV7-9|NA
CASSLAQGKAEAFF
TGTGCCAGCAGCTTGGCCCAGGGGAAGGCTGAAGCTTTCTTT
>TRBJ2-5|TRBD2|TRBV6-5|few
CASSYSWLAGSETQYF
TGTGCCAGCAGTTACTCCTGGCTAGCGGGGTCAGAGACCCAGTACTTC
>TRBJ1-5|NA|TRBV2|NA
CASGGQFNQPQHF
TGTGCCAGCGGAGGACAGTTCAATCAGCCCCAGCATTTT
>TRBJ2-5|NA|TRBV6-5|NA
CASSYSVQETQYF
TGTGCCAGCAGTTACTCCGTTCAAGAGACCCAGTACTTC
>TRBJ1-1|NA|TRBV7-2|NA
CASSLTSWAGENTETFF
TGTGCCAGCAGCTTAACCTCGTGGGCAGGGGAGAACACTGAAACTTTCTTT
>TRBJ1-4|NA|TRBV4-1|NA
CASSLPGATNEKLFF
TGCGCCAGCAGCCTTCCAGGGGCAACTAATGAAAAACTGTTTTTT
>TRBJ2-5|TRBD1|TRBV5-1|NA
CASSRDREETQYF
TGCGCCAGCAGCCGGGACAGGGAAGAGACCCAGTACTTC
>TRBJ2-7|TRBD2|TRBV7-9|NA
CASSSQLAGSPSYEQYF
TGTGCCAGCAGCTCCCAACTAGCGGGGTCTCCCTCCTACGAGCAGTACTTC
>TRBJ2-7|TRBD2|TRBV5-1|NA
CASSLGSGGSYEQYF
TGCGCCAGCAGCTTGGGAAGCGGGGGCTCCTACGAGCAGTACTTC
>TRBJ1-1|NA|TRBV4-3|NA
CASSLLVGSTTSSFMNTEAFF
TGCGCCAGCAGCCTCCTGGTCGGGAGCACCACTTCCTCTTTCATGAACACTGAAGCTTTCTTT
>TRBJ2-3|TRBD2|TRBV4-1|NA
CASSQDATGGADTQYF
TGCGCCAGCAGCCAAGATGCCACGGGGGGGGCAGATACGCAGTATTTT
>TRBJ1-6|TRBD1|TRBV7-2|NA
CASFRDRGSPLHF
TGTGCCAGTTTCCGGGACAGGGGATCACCCCTCCACTTT
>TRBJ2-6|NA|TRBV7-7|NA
CASSLTARGPTPSGANVLTF
TGTGCCAGCAGCTTAACCGCTAGGGGCCCAACACCCTCTGGGGCCAACGTCCTGACTTTC
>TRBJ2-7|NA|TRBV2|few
CASSVGRGYEQYF
TGTGCCAGCAGTGTAGGTCGAGGGTACGAGCAGTACTTC
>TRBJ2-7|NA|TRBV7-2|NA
CASSSSHRYEQYF
TGTGCCAGCAGCTCCAGCCACAGATACGAGCAGTACTTC
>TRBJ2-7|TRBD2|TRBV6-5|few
CASSSTSGASYEQYF
TGTGCCAGCAGTTCGACTAGCGGGGCCTCCTACGAGCAGTACTTC
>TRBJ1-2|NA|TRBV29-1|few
CSVDPDLTGGYTF
TGCAGCGTTGACCCGGACTTGACCGGAGGCTACACCTTC
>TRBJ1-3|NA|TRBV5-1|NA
CASSSGGGNTIYF
TGCGCCAGCAGCTCGGGCGGGGGAAACACCATATATTTT
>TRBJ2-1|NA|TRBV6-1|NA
CVSSPSGSNEQFF
TGTGTCAGCAGTCCATCCGGTAGCAATGAGCAGTTCTTC
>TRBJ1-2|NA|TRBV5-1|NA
CASSWGPGPDQRGYTF
TGCGCCAGCAGCTGGGGGCCGGGACCCGACCAACGAGGCTACACCTTC
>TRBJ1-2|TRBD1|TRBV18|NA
CASSQDRGLYGYTF
TGTGCCAGCTCCCAGGACAGGGGCCTTTATGGCTACACCTTC
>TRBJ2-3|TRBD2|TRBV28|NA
CASSSPLAESTDTQYF
TGTGCCAGCAGTTCCCCCCTAGCGGAGAGCACAGATACGCAGTATTTT
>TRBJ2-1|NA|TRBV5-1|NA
CASSLSVGQGPLNEQFF
TGCGCCAGCAGCTTGAGTGTAGGGCAGGGGCCACTCAATGAGCAGTTCTTC
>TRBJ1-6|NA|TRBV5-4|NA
CASSLIGQGKSPLHF
TGTGCCAGCAGCTTGATAGGCCAGGGAAAGTCACCCCTCCACTTT
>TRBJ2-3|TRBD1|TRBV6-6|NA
CASRWTGSTDTQYF
TGTGCCAGCAGGTGGACAGGAAGCACAGATACGCAGTATTTT
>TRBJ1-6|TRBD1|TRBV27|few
CASSIGGWDSPLHF
TGTGCCAGCAGCATAGGGGGCTGGGATTCACCCCTCCACTTT
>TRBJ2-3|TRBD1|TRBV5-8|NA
CASSWGQGTDTQYF
TGTGCCAGCAGCTGGGGACAGGGCACAGATACGCAGTATTTT
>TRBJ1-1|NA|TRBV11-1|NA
CASSLGANTEAFF
TGTGCCAGCAGCTTAGGGGCCAACACTGAAGCTTTCTTT
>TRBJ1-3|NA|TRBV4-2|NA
CATGKVSNGNTIYF
TGTGCCACGGGGAAAGTCTCCAATGGAAACACCATATATTTT
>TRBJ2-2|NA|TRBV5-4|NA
CASSLNRESTGELFF
TGTGCCAGCAGCTTGAACAGGGAGAGCACCGGGGAGCTGTTTTTT
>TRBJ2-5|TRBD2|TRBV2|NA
CASTRGGTQETQYF
TGTGCCAGCACGCGCGGGGGGACTCAAGAGACCCAGTACTTC
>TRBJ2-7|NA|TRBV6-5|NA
CASSPGIYEQYF
TGTGCCAGCAGTCCCGGGATCTACGAGCAGTACTTC
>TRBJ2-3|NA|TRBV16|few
CASSQSTVSTDTQYF
TGTGCCAGCAGCCAATCGACAGTTAGCACAGATACGCAGTATTTT
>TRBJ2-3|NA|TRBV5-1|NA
CASSFDSTDTQYF
TGCGCCAGCAGCTTTGACTCCACAGATACGCAGTATTTT
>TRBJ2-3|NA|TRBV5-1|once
CASSLVGEKGTDTQYF
TGCGCCAGCAGCTTGGTAGGTGAAAAGGGGACAGATACGCAGTATTTT
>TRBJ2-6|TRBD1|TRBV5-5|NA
CASSAWTGGANVLTF
TGTGCCAGCAGCGCTTGGACAGGCGGGGCCAACGTCCTGACTTTC
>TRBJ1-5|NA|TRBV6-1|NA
CASSSEQGANQPQHF
TGTGCCAGCAGTTCAGAACAGGGAGCCAATCAGCCCCAGCATTTT
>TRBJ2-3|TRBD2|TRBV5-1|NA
CASSFAGAVSGGGTDTQYF
TGCGCCAGCAGCTTCGCAGGAGCCGTGAGCGGGGGAGGCACAGATACGCAGTATTTT
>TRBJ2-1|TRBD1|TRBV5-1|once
CASSAAGGQSYNEQFF
TGCGCCAGCAGCGCAGCAGGGGGTCAATCCTACAATGAGCAGTTCTTC
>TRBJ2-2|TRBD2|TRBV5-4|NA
CASSLEGLAANTGELFF
TGTGCCAGCAGCTTGGAGGGACTAGCGGCGAACACCGGGGAGCTGTTTTTT
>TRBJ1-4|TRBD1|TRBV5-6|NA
CASSLLNRGNEKLFF
TGTGCCAGCAGCTTGTTAAACAGGGGGAATGAAAAACTGTTTTTT
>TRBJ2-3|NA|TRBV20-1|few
CSASSDTQYF
TGCAGTGCCTCCTCCGATACGCAGTATTTT
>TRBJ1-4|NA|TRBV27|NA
CASSPQGTNEKLFF
TGTGCCAGCAGTCCACAGGGCACTAATGAAAAACTGTTTTTT
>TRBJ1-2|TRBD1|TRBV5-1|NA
CASSPGQGDGYTF
TGCGCCAGCAGCCCCGGACAGGGCGACGGCTACACCTTC
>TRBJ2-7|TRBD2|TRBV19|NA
CASSGTSGSYEQYF
TGTGCCAGTAGTGGGACTAGCGGGTCCTACGAGCAGTACTTC
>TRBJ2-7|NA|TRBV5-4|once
CASSLGTVISYEQYF
TGTGCCAGCAGCTTGGGGACAGTAATCTCCTACGAGCAGTACTTC